The rows below give T cell receptor beta chains drawn from one sample of a study of Ad26.COV2.S vaccination and SARS-CoV-2 variants. The method was immunoSEQ multiplex PCR; TCRdb's version includes in-frame clones alone and lacks a portion of them. The top ten clones hold nearly 1.5% of a sample with about 680,000 clones, around 89% of them seen once. The starting material was peripheral blood, obtained in a trial of Ad26.COV2.S vaccine versus placebo. The receptors were sampled from a person between 18 and 59 years old who received the Ad26.COV2.S COVID-19 vaccine or a placebo. Each CDR3 is given without its conserved first and last residue. A D gene is named only where the DNA matches it firmly. Where a row states a size, it is once, few, many or the class of an expanded clone; other rows omit it.

CDR3 | V | size | J | D
ASSGLAGGNGELF | TRBV6-6 | - | TRBJ2-2 | TRBD2
SASEPVNEKLF | TRBV20-1 | - | TRBJ1-4 | -
AINDRGDTQY | TRBV10-3 | - | TRBJ2-3 | -
ASSTQGVPHQETQY | TRBV5-4 | once | TRBJ2-5 | TRBD1
ASSIRGSTGELF | TRBV19 | once | TRBJ2-2 | -
ASSPGTGVETQY | TRBV5-1 | - | TRBJ2-5 | TRBD1
AWSTGTGNTIY | TRBV30 | - | TRBJ1-3 | -
ASGRVEQY | TRBV27 | - | TRBJ2-7 | -
ASSDQAGGFYNEQF | TRBV2 | once | TRBJ2-1 | TRBD2
AWSPAGNTIY | TRBV30 | - | TRBJ1-3 | -
ASSELGVAEAF | TRBV25-1 | once | TRBJ1-1 | -
ASSQDHRGNEKLF | TRBV4-2 | - | TRBJ1-4 | TRBD1
ASSQVSGELF | TRBV3-1/TRBV3-2 | - | TRBJ2-2 | -
SVVVLRATEAF | TRBV29-1 | - | TRBJ1-1 | -
ASSKVPGGLGTYEQY | TRBV7-6 | once | TRBJ2-7 | -
ASSYSFVLGYEQY | TRBV6-5 | few | TRBJ2-7 | -
AWITRDRVTEAF | TRBV30 | - | TRBJ1-1 | TRBD1
SVEQGTDTQY | TRBV29-1 | - | TRBJ2-3 | -
ATSESDRYEQY | TRBV24-1 | - | TRBJ2-7 | -